A single sample is the source of the 20 T cell receptor beta chains below, sequenced in a study of blood T cell repertoires in COVID-19. Method: immunoSEQ multiplex PCR; TCRdb's copy keeps in-frame clones and lacks some. Of about 170,000 clones listed, more than 75% are singletons. Sequences were obtained from peripheral blood. These receptors were collected from a woman older than 75 with COVID-19, enrolled during active disease.

The chain employs TRBV28 and TRBJ2-3; D is undetermined. The CDR3 loop spans 14 amino acids. The germline V gene has CDR1 MDHEN and CDR2 SYDVKM. V lost 3 bases and J lost 0, with 7 bases in between. CDR3 in DNA: TGTGCCAGCAGTTTCCCTTCTAGCACAGATACGCAGTATTTT. It yields the protein CASSFPSSTDTQYF. Together with reference TRBV28 and TRBJ2-3, the CDR3 gives the full variable domain: DVKVTQSSRYLVKRTGEKVFLECVQDMDHENMFWYRQDPGLGLRLIYFSYDVKMKEKGDIPEGYSVSREKKERFSLILESASTNQTSMYLCASSFPSSTDTQYFGPGTRLTVL.

The V call is TRBV28, the J call TRBJ2-3; perhaps TRBD2 as D (5 bases). In germline, CDR1 is MDHEN, CDR2 SYDVKM. Trimming stripped 5 bases from V and 0 bases from J, with 18 bases between. There are 17 residues in the CDR3. The CDR3 sequence is CASSQNDRAVSTDTQYF. CDR3 sequence (DNA): TGTGCCAGCAGTCAAAACGACCGAGCGGTCAGCACAGATACGCAGTATTTT.

In this sample, this clone turned up once. J is TRBJ2-5 and V is TRBV5-1; D is possibly TRBD2 (6 bases). Trimming took off 4 bases at V and 5 bases at J, with 18 bases between the two ends. The CDR3 contains 15 residues. Germline-derived CDR1 and CDR2 are SGHRS and YFSETQ. Here the CDR3 reads CASSGRGSRGETQYF. For the CDR3, the DNA is TGCGCCAGCAGCGGTAGGGGTTCCCGGGGGGAGACCCAGTACTTC.

The chain's CDR3 is CASHRQSASNEKLFF. The CDR3 nucleotides are TGTGCCAGCCATCGACAGAGCGCTTCTAATGAAAAACTGTTTTTT. The chain carries TRBV28 and TRBJ1-4, with D tentatively TRBD1 (5 bases). Germline CDR1 MDHEN, CDR2 SYDVKM. The CDR3 covers 15 residues. V lost 8 bases to trimming and J lost 3 bases, with 16 bases between them. Using reference TRBV28 and TRBJ1-4 for the parts outside the CDR3, the full variable domain is DVKVTQSSRYLVKRTGEKVFLECVQDMDHENMFWYRQDPGLGLRLIYFSYDVKMKEKGDIPEGYSVSREKKERFSLILESASTNQTSMYLCASHRQSASNEKLFFGSGTQLSVL.

V and J are TRBV19 and TRBJ2-5; 10 nucleotides line up with TRBD1. The ends lost 5 bases at V and 5 bases at J; junction bases unmatched: 11. The CDR3 runs to 16 residues. Germline CDR1 and CDR2: LNHDA and SQIVND (reference sequence). The CDR3 nucleotides read TGTGCCAGTAGTGCCCCTGTGACAGGGGGCGGGGAGACCCAGTACTTC. The encoded protein is CASSAPVTGGGETQYF.

The rearrangement joins TRBV6-6 to TRBJ2-3, with 7 bases fitting TRBD1. V lost 4 bases, J lost 3 bases, and 7 bases stayed unmatched. The CDR3 contains 15 residues. The germline V gene encodes CDR1 MNHNY and CDR2 SVGAGI (reference sequence). CDR3 sequence reads: CASSFLGQRTDTQYF. CDR3 nucleotide sequence: TGTGCCAGCAGTTTCTTGGGACAGAGGACAGATACGCAGTATTTT.

This clone is a singleton in its sample. The chain is built from TRBV27 and TRBJ2-6; no firm D call. Trimming took off 6 bases at V and 0 bases at J, with 3 bases between the two ends. CDR3 size: 13 residues. Germline CDR1 reads MNHEY; CDR2 reads SMNVEV (reference sequence). The CDR3 loop reads CASRASGANVLTF. CDR3 in DNA: TGTGCCAGCAGGGCCTCTGGGGCCAACGTCCTGACTTTC.

V and J are TRBV9 and TRBJ2-2, with D maybe TRBD2 (5 bases). The germline CDR1 and CDR2 sequences are SGDLS and YYNGEE. The length of the CDR3 is 14 residues. Trimming stripped 2 bases from V and 4 bases from J, with 9 bases between. Here the CDR3 DNA reads TGTGCCAGCAGCGTGGGGAGCCCCACCGGGGAGCTGTTTTTT. Translation gives CASSVGSPTGELFF.

V and J are TRBV5-4 and TRBJ1-3; a weak D match, TRBD1 (5 bases). CDR1 and CDR2 from the germline V gene are SGHNT and YYREEE (reference sequence). V lost 2 bases and J lost 4, with 10 bases in between. The length of the CDR3 is 14 residues. For the CDR3, the DNA is TGTGCCAGCAGCTTCCAGGGTTTCGGAAACACCATATATTTT. Its translation: CASSFQGFGNTIYF.

The rearrangement links TRBV11-3 to TRBJ2-2, with D hard to call. CDR3 length: 12 residues. V was trimmed by 5 bases and J by 3 bases, leaving 4 bases between them. The V gene's germline CDR1 is SGHNT and CDR2 YENEEA. The CDR3 here is CASSQYTGELFF. CDR3 coding DNA: TGTGCCAGCAGCCAGTACACCGGGGAGCTGTTTTTT. Variable domain in full (rest from reference TRBV11-3 and TRBJ2-2): EAGVVQSPRYKIIEKKQPVAFWCNPISGHNTLYWYLQNLGQGPELLIRYENEEAVDDSQLPKDRFSAERLKGVDSTLKIQPAELGDSAVYLCASSQYTGELFFGEGSRLTVL.

The CDR3 reads CASSLTLLDSLSYEQYF. The CDR3 DNA is TGTGCCAGCAGCTTAACGCTTCTGGACAGCTTATCCTACGAGCAGTACTTC. The chain recombines TRBV7-8 with TRBJ2-7, with D tentatively TRBD1 (6 bases). The CDR3 is 17 amino acids. Germline V CDR1 and CDR2: SGHVS, FQNEAQ. Trimming cost V 2 bases and J 1 base, with 18 bases left between them.

The chain is built from TRBV6-2 or TRBV6-3 and TRBJ2-4, with TRBD2 matching 7 bases. V lost 5 bases to trimming and J lost 0 bases; unmatched junction nucleotides: 7. In germline, CDR1 is MNHEY, CDR2 SVGEGT. The CDR3 covers 16 residues. The CDR3 region has the DNA TGTGCCAGCAGTACAAATCTAGCGGTAGCCAAAAACATTCAGTACTTC. Its protein product is CASSTNLAVAKNIQYF.

The J gene is TRBJ2-3, the V gene TRBV4-3; D unresolved. Trimming cost V 1 base and J 2 bases, with 4 bases left between them. This CDR3 spans 13 amino acids. Germline assignment: CDR1 LGHNA and CDR2 YSLEER. In nucleotides, the CDR3 is TGCGCCAGCAGCCAAGGGGCCACAGATACGCAGTATTTT. It codes for CASSQGATDTQYF.

In nucleotides, the CDR3 is TGTGCCAGTAGTGCGGACAGGGGTCAGCCCCAGCATTTT. This sequence encodes CASSADRGQPQHF. The chain couples TRBV19 to TRBJ1-5, with 9 nucleotides matching TRBD1. J gave up 6 bases and V 5 bases, and 2 bases lay outside the gene matches. From germline, CDR1 is LNHDA and CDR2 SQIVND (reference sequence). The CDR3 totals 13 residues. Variable domain in full (rest from reference TRBV19 and TRBJ1-5): DGGITQSPKYLFRKEGQNVTLSCEQNLNHDAMYWYRQDPGQGLRLIYYSQIVNDFQKGDIAEGYSVSREKKESFPLTVTSAQKNPTAFYLCASSADRGQPQHFGDGTRLSIL.

This clone appeared a few times. The chain couples TRBV27 to TRBJ1-1; the match to TRBD1 covers 8 bases. J gave up 6 bases and V 3 bases, and 6 bases lay outside the gene matches. The germline CDR1 and CDR2 sequences are MNHEY and SMNVEV (reference sequence). This CDR3 comprises 14 residues. The CDR3 DNA reads TGTGCCAGCAGTTTGGGGACAGGAGCCCCTGAAGCTTTCTTT. Encoded protein: CASSLGTGAPEAFF.

V and J are TRBV6-5 and TRBJ1-4; D remains unclear. This CDR3 is 11 amino acids long. CDR1 is MNHEY and CDR2 is SVGAGI in the germline V gene. V was shortened by 6 bases and J by 16 bases, with 15 bases between the two germline ends. DNA for the CDR3: TGTGCCAGCAGCCTCGGTTTGGTTTCGTTTTTT. Translation gives CASSLGLVSFF.

In its sample, this clone was seen a few times. The chain links TRBV3-1 (or the pseudogene TRBV3-2) to TRBJ2-3, with 14 bases aligning to TRBD2. The CDR3 sequence is 15 residues long. Trimming took 6 bases from V and 7 from J; bases not matched to a gene: 6. Per germline, CDR1 LGHDT and CDR2 YNNKEL (reference sequence). The DNA for the CDR3 is TGTGCCAGCAGGGGGACTAGCGGGAGTTTAAATACGCAGTATTTT. This gives the protein CASRGTSGSLNTQYF.

V and J are TRBV6-6 and TRBJ1-3, with D maybe TRBD1 (6 bases). The germline gives CDR1 MNHNY, CDR2 SVGAGI (reference sequence). CDR3 size: 17 residues. V lost 5 bases, J lost 0 bases, and 17 bases lay in between. As DNA, the CDR3 is TGTGCCAGCAGTCAGCCACAGGGAGAAATCTCTGGAAACACCATATATTTT. It specifies CASSQPQGEISGNTIYF.

The J gene is TRBJ2-2, the V gene TRBV5-1; 7 nucleotides align to TRBD1. Germline assignment: CDR1 SGHRS and CDR2 YFSETQ. CDR3 length equals 17 residues. V shed 2 bases and J 0 bases; nucleotides not matched to a gene: 7. The CDR3 DNA reads as TGCGCCAGCAGCTTACTGCCCGGGACAGCGAACACCGGGGAGCTGTTTTTT. Translation gives CASSLLPGTANTGELFF. The complete variable domain, with remaining parts taken from reference TRBV5-1 and TRBJ2-2, reads KAGVTQTPRYLIKTRGQQVTLSCSPISGHRSVSWYQQTPGQGLQFLFEYFSETQRNKGNFPGRFSGRQFSNSRSEMNVSTLELGDSALYLCASSLLPGTANTGELFFGEGSRLTVL.

This sequence joins TRBV24-1 and TRBJ2-5, with a weak D call TRBD2 (6 bases). This CDR3 has 15 residues. Between the trimmed V and J ends, which lost 0 bases and 4 bases, there was a span of 11 bases. The germline V gene has CDR1 KGHDR and CDR2 SFDVKD. CDR3 residues: CATSDLGGGGETQYF. CDR3 nucleotides: TGTGCCACCAGTGATTTGGGGGGAGGAGGAGAGACCCAGTACTTC.